The rows below give T cell receptor beta chains drawn from one sample of a study of neurological immune-mediated disorders. Each CDR3 protein is one row after TCRdb ran MiXCR on the 5' RACE reads. In the table there are over 35,000 distinct CDR3 sequences, roughly 4.4% of which are singletons. The sequenced material came from PBMCs. The receptor set was obtained from a woman aged 55 to 70 with multiple sclerosis. CDR3s include the opening cysteine and the closing phenylalanine or tryptophan. The D gene is left open where the match is weak. Clone size is shown for a subset of rows, as once, few, many or a class of expanded clone.

d_gene: -
j_gene: TRBJ2-6
v_gene: TRBV5-1
abundance: many
CDR3nt: TGCGCCAGCAGCTTTTCTGGGGCCAACGTCCTGACTTTC
CDR3aa: CASSFSGANVLTF

d_gene: TRBD2
j_gene: TRBJ2-5
v_gene: TRBV7-2
abundance: many
CDR3nt: TGTGCCAGCAGCTCTAACATCCTAGCGGGCGGAAAGACCCAGTACTTC
CDR3aa: CASSSNILAGGKTQYF

d_gene: -
j_gene: TRBJ2-5
v_gene: TRBV20-1
abundance: many
CDR3nt: TGCAGTGCTAGATGGCTGGACCAAGAGACCCAGTACTTC
CDR3aa: CSARWLDQETQYF

d_gene: -
j_gene: TRBJ2-5
v_gene: TRBV20-1
abundance: many
CDR3nt: TGCAGCCCTGCTCAGGGGGAGACCCAGTACTTC
CDR3aa: CSPAQGETQYF

d_gene: -
j_gene: TRBJ2-2
v_gene: TRBV7-2
abundance: few
CDR3nt: TGTGCCAGCAGCCAAGGACACGGCGCCGGGGAGCTGTTTTTT
CDR3aa: CASSQGHGAGELFF

d_gene: -
j_gene: TRBJ1-3
v_gene: TRBV28
abundance: many
CDR3nt: TGTGCCAGCAGTTTTATCGCTTTCTCTGGAAACACCATATATTTT
CDR3aa: CASSFIAFSGNTIYF

d_gene: TRBD2
j_gene: TRBJ2-1
v_gene: TRBV10-3
abundance: many
CDR3nt: TGTGCCATCAGCGCAAGCGGGGGCCACAATGAGCAGTTCTTC
CDR3aa: CAISASGGHNEQFF

d_gene: -
j_gene: TRBJ1-2
v_gene: TRBV6-6
abundance: many
CDR3nt: TGTGCCAGCAGTTACGGTCGGGGGAATGGCTACACCTTC
CDR3aa: CASSYGRGNGYTF

d_gene: -
j_gene: TRBJ2-1
v_gene: TRBV29-1
abundance: many
CDR3nt: TGCAGCGTTGGGAGCTCCTACAATGAGCAGTTCTTC
CDR3aa: CSVGSSYNEQFF

d_gene: TRBD2
j_gene: TRBJ2-6
v_gene: TRBV20-1
abundance: many
CDR3nt: TGCAGTGCTAGTAGCGGGGTCTCTGGGGCCAACGTCCTGACTTTC
CDR3aa: CSASSGVSGANVLTF

d_gene: -
j_gene: TRBJ2-2
v_gene: TRBV6-6
abundance: -
CDR3nt: TGTGCCAGCAGTTACTCTGACACGGTTCGGGGGCCCGGGGAGCTGTTTTTT
CDR3aa: CASSYSDTVRGPGELFF

d_gene: -
j_gene: TRBJ1-1
v_gene: TRBV6-6
abundance: many
CDR3nt: TGTGCCAGCAGGGGGAGGACTGAAGCTTTCTTT
CDR3aa: CASRGRTEAFF

d_gene: TRBD2
j_gene: TRBJ2-4
v_gene: TRBV4-3
abundance: many
CDR3nt: TGCGCCAGCAGCTTAGCCCCGGGACTAGCGGGGGGGTCCAAAAACATTCAGTACTTC
CDR3aa: CASSLAPGLAGGSKNIQYF

d_gene: TRBD2
j_gene: TRBJ2-1
v_gene: TRBV4-3
abundance: many
CDR3nt: TGCGCCAGCAGCCGGGGACTAGCGGCCAATGAGCAGTTCTTC
CDR3aa: CASSRGLAANEQFF

d_gene: -
j_gene: TRBJ2-7
v_gene: TRBV11-2
abundance: few
CDR3nt: TGTGCCAGCAGCTACCCAGACACCGACAGCTCCTACGAGCAGTACTTC
CDR3aa: CASSYPDTDSSYEQYF

d_gene: -
j_gene: TRBJ1-6
v_gene: TRBV28
abundance: -
CDR3nt: TGTGCCAGCAGTTTAGATCGGCATTCACCCCTCCACTTT
CDR3aa: CASSLDRHSPLHF

d_gene: -
j_gene: TRBJ2-7
v_gene: TRBV29-1
abundance: -
CDR3nt: TGCAGCGTTGAAGTGGCCTCCAAGGGAGCGGAGCAGTACTTC
CDR3aa: CSVEVASKGAEQYF

d_gene: -
j_gene: TRBJ2-1
v_gene: TRBV2
abundance: -
CDR3nt: TGTGCCAGCTGTTCTACCACGTCAAATGAGCAGTTCTTC
CDR3aa: CASCSTTSNEQFF

d_gene: TRBD2
j_gene: TRBJ2-1
v_gene: TRBV20-1
abundance: many
CDR3nt: TGCAGTGCTAGAGAATATAAGCGGGGGGGCCAGGCTGAGCAGTTCTTC
CDR3aa: CSAREYKRGGQAEQFF

d_gene: -
j_gene: TRBJ2-5
v_gene: TRBV20-1
abundance: many
CDR3nt: TGCAGTGCTAGAGGAGACTTTAGCCAAGAGACCCAGTACTTC
CDR3aa: CSARGDFSQETQYF

d_gene: TRBD2
j_gene: TRBJ2-1
v_gene: TRBV20-1
abundance: many
CDR3nt: TGCAGTGCGGGGGTTACTAGCGGGAGCGTTTACAATGAGCAGTTCTTC
CDR3aa: CSAGVTSGSVYNEQFF

d_gene: TRBD2
j_gene: TRBJ2-2
v_gene: TRBV6-5
abundance: few
CDR3nt: TGTGCCAGCAGACAGGGACTAGGGCGAAACACCGGGGAGCTGTTTTTT
CDR3aa: CASRQGLGRNTGELFF